This TCR beta chain was profiled in a study of blood T cell repertoires in COVID-19. Individuals aged roughly 18 to 95 years were recruited from 24 US areas. TCRdb's copy holds only in-frame clones and misses some; the assay was immunoSEQ multiplex PCR. Among approximately 170,000 clones, around four fifths were seen once, and the ten largest hold about 3.6%. The CDR3 has 15 residues. Germline lookup yields CDR1 LNHDA and CDR2 SQIVND (reference sequence). The V and J ends lost 5 bases and 10 bases, in that order; junction bases with no gene match: 10. V and J are TRBV19 and TRBJ2-1; 11 bases line up with TRBD2. The sequence was collected from a woman between 45 and 60 years old in a cohort exposed to, infected with or recovered from COVID-19 (not recorded which). Sequenced: PBMCs or T cells enriched from blood (not recorded which). Here the CDR3 reads CASSALAGGQGEQFF. The CDR3 region has the DNA TGTGCCAGTAGTGCGTTAGCGGGGGGGCAGGGCGAGCAGTTCTTC. Using reference TRBV19 and TRBJ2-1 for the parts outside the CDR3, the full variable domain is DGGITQSPKYLFRKEGQNVTLSCEQNLNHDAMYWYRQDPGQGLRLIYYSQIVNDFQKGDIAEGYSVSREKKESFPLTVTSAQKNPTAFYLCASSALAGGQGEQFFGPGTRLTVL.